This TCR beta chain was sequenced for a study of blood T cell repertoires in COVID-19. Study-wide context: COVID-19 samples, acute and convalescent, were from the United States, Italy and Spain. PBMCs, B-cell-depleted T cells, or T cells were the source of the cDNA or gDNA that made up the material.

V gave up 5 bases and J gave up 6 bases, with 13 bases separating them. Germline loops: CDR1 LNHDA, CDR2 SQIVND (reference sequence). The CDR3 is 14 residues long. Authors' data handling: Estimation of nucleated cell counts relied on the amplification of reference gene primers. Only in-frame clones appear in the TCRdb table, and some are missing; sequencing was by immunoSEQ multiplex PCR. D and trimming were read from the DNA, whereas the V and J calls and clone size are those reported in that table. The top ten clones hold approximately 12% of a sample with about 82,000 clones, 75% to 85% of them seen once.

The rearrangement links TRBV19 to TRBJ2-2; possibly TRBD1 for D (8 bases). Sample: peripheral blood. The receptor was isolated from a woman between 40 and 55 years old with active or convalescent COVID-19. The DNA of the CDR3 is TGTGCCAGTAGTCCACAGGGGGGGTCCGGGGAGCTGTTTTTT. It codes for CASSPQGGSGELFF.